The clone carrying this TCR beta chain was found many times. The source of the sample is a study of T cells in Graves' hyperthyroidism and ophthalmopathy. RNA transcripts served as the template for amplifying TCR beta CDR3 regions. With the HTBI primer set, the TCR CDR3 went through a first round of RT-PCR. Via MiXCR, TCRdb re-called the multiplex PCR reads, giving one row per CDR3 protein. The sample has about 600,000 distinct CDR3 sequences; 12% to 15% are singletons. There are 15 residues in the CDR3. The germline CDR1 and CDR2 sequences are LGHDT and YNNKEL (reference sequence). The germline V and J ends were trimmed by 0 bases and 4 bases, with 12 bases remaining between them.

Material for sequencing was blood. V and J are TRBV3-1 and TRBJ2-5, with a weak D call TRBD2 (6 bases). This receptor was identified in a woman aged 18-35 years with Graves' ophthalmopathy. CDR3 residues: CASSQEMRRGETQYF. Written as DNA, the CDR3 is TGTGCCAGCAGCCAAGAAATGCGGAGGGGAGAGACCCAGTACTTC.